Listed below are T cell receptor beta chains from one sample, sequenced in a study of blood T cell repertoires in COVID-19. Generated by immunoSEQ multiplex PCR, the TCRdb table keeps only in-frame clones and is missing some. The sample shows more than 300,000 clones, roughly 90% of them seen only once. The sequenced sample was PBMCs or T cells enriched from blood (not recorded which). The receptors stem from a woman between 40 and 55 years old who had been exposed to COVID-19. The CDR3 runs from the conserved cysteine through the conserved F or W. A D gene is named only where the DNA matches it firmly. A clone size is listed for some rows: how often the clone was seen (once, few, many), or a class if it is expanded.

CDR3nt: TGTGCCAGCAGCTCTCCGGAGGGGACCCAGTACTTC; CDR3aa: CASSSPEGTQYF; v_gene: TRBV11-3; j_gene: TRBJ2-5; abundance: -; d_gene: -
CDR3nt: TGCGCCAGCAGCCCACGGGGACAGGGACCTTCTAACTATGGCTACACCTTC; CDR3aa: CASSPRGQGPSNYGYTF; v_gene: TRBV5-1; j_gene: TRBJ1-2; abundance: -; d_gene: TRBD1
CDR3nt: TGTGCCAGCAGCGGGAATGCGGGGTCCTATAATTCACCCCTCCACTTT; CDR3aa: CASSGNAGSYNSPLHF; v_gene: TRBV2; j_gene: TRBJ1-6; abundance: -; d_gene: -
CDR3nt: TGTGCCAGCCGCAAGGACAGCCTCTATGGCTACACCTTC; CDR3aa: CASRKDSLYGYTF; v_gene: TRBV6-5; j_gene: TRBJ1-2; abundance: -; d_gene: -
CDR3nt: TGTGCCAGCAGCTTGGGGGGAGCGACTAATGAAAAACTGTTTTTT; CDR3aa: CASSLGGATNEKLFF; v_gene: TRBV5-5; j_gene: TRBJ1-4; abundance: once; d_gene: -
CDR3nt: TGTGCCAGCAGCCCCCGTCGGACACGCCAAGAGACCCAGTACTTC; CDR3aa: CASSPRRTRQETQYF; v_gene: TRBV7-3; j_gene: TRBJ2-5; abundance: -; d_gene: -
CDR3nt: TGTGCCAGCAGTATACAGGGGAACAGCTACACCTTC; CDR3aa: CASSIQGNSYTF; v_gene: TRBV6-5; j_gene: TRBJ1-2; abundance: -; d_gene: TRBD1
CDR3nt: TGTGCCAGCAGCAGATCGGGACTAGCGGGAACTGCGCAGTTCTTC; CDR3aa: CASSRSGLAGTAQFF; v_gene: TRBV11-3; j_gene: TRBJ2-1; abundance: -; d_gene: TRBD2
CDR3nt: TGTGCCAGCAGTTACTCCTACAGGGGTCGAACCTACGAGCAGTACTTC; CDR3aa: CASSYSYRGRTYEQYF; v_gene: TRBV6-5; j_gene: TRBJ2-7; abundance: -; d_gene: TRBD1
CDR3nt: TGTGCCTGGAGTGTCGGGAGAGGTCAGCCCCAGCATTTT; CDR3aa: CAWSVGRGQPQHF; v_gene: TRBV30; j_gene: TRBJ1-5; abundance: -; d_gene: -
CDR3nt: TGCGCCAGCAGCTTGTCTAGCGGGGTCTACAATGAGCAGTTCTTC; CDR3aa: CASSLSSGVYNEQFF; v_gene: TRBV5-1; j_gene: TRBJ2-1; abundance: once; d_gene: TRBD2
CDR3nt: TGTGCCAGCAAGGAGAGGACAGCGAACACTGAAGCTTTCTTT; CDR3aa: CASKERTANTEAFF; v_gene: TRBV6-4; j_gene: TRBJ1-1; abundance: -; d_gene: -
CDR3nt: TGTGCCGGCGAGGCTAGCAGGTGGCCCTACAATGAGCAGTTCTTC; CDR3aa: CAGEASRWPYNEQFF; v_gene: TRBV7-3; j_gene: TRBJ2-1; abundance: -; d_gene: -
CDR3nt: TGTGCCAGCAGCGTAGAGGGCAGGGGGAGATTGGAGACCCAGTACTTC; CDR3aa: CASSVEGRGRLETQYF; v_gene: TRBV9; j_gene: TRBJ2-5; abundance: -; d_gene: TRBD1
CDR3nt: TGTGCCACCAGCAGAGATCCGGGGGAATCACCCCTCCACTTT; CDR3aa: CATSRDPGESPLHF; v_gene: TRBV15; j_gene: TRBJ1-6; abundance: once; d_gene: -
CDR3nt: TGTGCCAGCAGCCGCGAGGGTCAGCCCCAGCATTTT; CDR3aa: CASSREGQPQHF; v_gene: TRBV3-1/TRBV3-2; j_gene: TRBJ1-5; abundance: -; d_gene: -
CDR3nt: TGTGCCAGCAGCTCCGGGACCCTAGCGGGGCCCTACAATGAGCAGTTCTTC; CDR3aa: CASSSGTLAGPYNEQFF; v_gene: TRBV7-8; j_gene: TRBJ2-1; abundance: -; d_gene: TRBD2
CDR3nt: TGTGCCAGCATCCAGAAGCAGACGGCTAGCTCTGGAAACACCATATATTTT; CDR3aa: CASIQKQTASSGNTIYF; v_gene: TRBV5-4; j_gene: TRBJ1-3; abundance: -; d_gene: -
CDR3nt: TGTGCCAGCAGCCGGACAGGGGATGGAGAGACCCAGTACTTC; CDR3aa: CASSRTGDGETQYF; v_gene: TRBV5-4; j_gene: TRBJ2-5; abundance: -; d_gene: TRBD1
CDR3nt: TGTGCCAGCAGCAGTTTTAGACTAGCGGGGGCGGGGGGCACGCAGTATTTT; CDR3aa: CASSSFRLAGAGGTQYF; v_gene: TRBV11-2; j_gene: TRBJ2-3; abundance: -; d_gene: TRBD2
CDR3nt: TGTGCCAGCAGCAAAGGACCGACAGGGGGTGGCTACACCTTC; CDR3aa: CASSKGPTGGGYTF; v_gene: TRBV21-1; j_gene: TRBJ1-2; abundance: -; d_gene: -
CDR3nt: TGTGCCTGGAACACTGGGGGGTACGAGCAGTACTTC; CDR3aa: CAWNTGGYEQYF; v_gene: TRBV30; j_gene: TRBJ2-7; abundance: -; d_gene: -
CDR3nt: TGTGCCAGCAGCTCCGGGGGAGCGGGAGGGCGGGAGCAGTTCTTC; CDR3aa: CASSSGGAGGREQFF; v_gene: TRBV7-9; j_gene: TRBJ2-1; abundance: -; d_gene: TRBD2
CDR3nt: TGTGCCAGCAGTGAGAGACAGGGGAGGGTCTACGAGCAGTACTTC; CDR3aa: CASSERQGRVYEQYF; v_gene: TRBV2; j_gene: TRBJ2-7; abundance: -; d_gene: -
CDR3nt: TGCAGCGAAAGGACAGGGGACTATGGCTACACCTTC; CDR3aa: CSERTGDYGYTF; v_gene: TRBV29-1; j_gene: TRBJ1-2; abundance: -; d_gene: TRBD1
CDR3nt: TGTGCCACCAGCAGAGACAGGGGCGAAGAGACCCAGTACTTC; CDR3aa: CATSRDRGEETQYF; v_gene: TRBV15; j_gene: TRBJ2-5; abundance: -; d_gene: -
CDR3nt: TGTGCCAGCAGCTCCAATACAGGAAACACCATATATTTT; CDR3aa: CASSSNTGNTIYF; v_gene: TRBV7-3; j_gene: TRBJ1-3; abundance: few; d_gene: -
CDR3nt: TGTGCCAGCAGTTTATTGAAGGGAGATAATTCACCCCTCCACTTT; CDR3aa: CASSLLKGDNSPLHF; v_gene: TRBV28; j_gene: TRBJ1-6; abundance: -; d_gene: -
CDR3nt: TGTGCCAGCGTGGGACTAGCGGGGACCTGGGGGGAGACCCAGTACTTC; CDR3aa: CASVGLAGTWGETQYF; v_gene: TRBV2; j_gene: TRBJ2-5; abundance: -; d_gene: TRBD2
CDR3nt: TGTGCCAGCAGCCAAAGGGGGGGGGCCAGGCAGGACTTC; CDR3aa: CASSQRGGARQDF; v_gene: TRBV12-3/TRBV12-4; j_gene: TRBJ1-2; abundance: -; d_gene: -
CDR3nt: TGTGCCAGCAGCCTCGGGACAACCTCTGAAGCTTTCTTT; CDR3aa: CASSLGTTSEAFF; v_gene: TRBV14; j_gene: TRBJ1-1; abundance: -; d_gene: -
CDR3nt: TGTGCCAGCAATGTAATTTATCGTGAAAAACTGTTTTTT; CDR3aa: CASNVIYREKLFF; v_gene: TRBV27; j_gene: TRBJ1-4; abundance: -; d_gene: -
CDR3nt: TGTGCCAGCAGTTTAGATGGGGGCTCGGGCACCGGGGAGCTGTTTTTT; CDR3aa: CASSLDGGSGTGELFF; v_gene: TRBV27; j_gene: TRBJ2-2; abundance: -; d_gene: -
CDR3nt: TGTGCCAGCAGCTTAGTAGCTAGCGGGAAAGAGACCCAGTACTTC; CDR3aa: CASSLVASGKETQYF; v_gene: TRBV7-2; j_gene: TRBJ2-5; abundance: -; d_gene: TRBD2
CDR3nt: TGTGCCAGCAGCTTACTGTCTAGCGGAACCAGCTCCTACGAGCAGTACTTC; CDR3aa: CASSLLSSGTSSYEQYF; v_gene: TRBV7-2; j_gene: TRBJ2-7; abundance: -; d_gene: TRBD2
CDR3nt: TGTGCCAGCAGCCAATCGCCCAGGGGCACCACGAATTCACCCCTCCACTTT; CDR3aa: CASSQSPRGTTNSPLHF; v_gene: TRBV11-3; j_gene: TRBJ1-6; abundance: once; d_gene: -
CDR3nt: TGTGCCAGCAGCCCTAGGACAGCCAACGGCAATCAGCCCCAGCATTTT; CDR3aa: CASSPRTANGNQPQHF; v_gene: TRBV28; j_gene: TRBJ1-5; abundance: -; d_gene: -
CDR3nt: TGTGCCAGCAGCTACCCTTCCGGGACAGGGCGCTCCGAGCAGTACTTC; CDR3aa: CASSYPSGTGRSEQYF; v_gene: TRBV3-1/TRBV3-2; j_gene: TRBJ2-7; abundance: -; d_gene: TRBD1
CDR3nt: TGTGCCAGCAAGAACCCCGAGGGGGACTATGGCTACACCTTC; CDR3aa: CASKNPEGDYGYTF; v_gene: TRBV25-1; j_gene: TRBJ1-2; abundance: -; d_gene: -
CDR3nt: TGTGCCAGCAGCCAAGATACCTGGGGGGTAGGGTACAATGAGCAGTTCTTC; CDR3aa: CASSQDTWGVGYNEQFF; v_gene: TRBV3-1/TRBV3-2; j_gene: TRBJ2-1; abundance: few; d_gene: -
CDR3nt: TGTGCCAGCAGTCGAGGAAGACGGGGCGGGAACTCCTACGAGCAGTACTTC; CDR3aa: CASSRGRRGGNSYEQYF; v_gene: TRBV6-6; j_gene: TRBJ2-7; abundance: -; d_gene: -
CDR3nt: TGTGCCTGGAGGGGGCCTACGAACACCGGGGAGCTGTTTTTT; CDR3aa: CAWRGPTNTGELFF; v_gene: TRBV30; j_gene: TRBJ2-2; abundance: -; d_gene: -
CDR3nt: TGTGCCAGCAGCTTACCCGAATGGACAGGGTGGAATCAGCCCCAGCATTTT; CDR3aa: CASSLPEWTGWNQPQHF; v_gene: TRBV7-8; j_gene: TRBJ1-5; abundance: once; d_gene: TRBD1
CDR3nt: TGTGCCAGCAGCCCGAGAACAGGGGGAAACACCATATATTTT; CDR3aa: CASSPRTGGNTIYF; v_gene: TRBV9; j_gene: TRBJ1-3; abundance: -; d_gene: -
CDR3nt: TGTGCCAGCAGCCCCCTAGGGGTTCTCACAGATACGCAGTATTTT; CDR3aa: CASSPLGVLTDTQYF; v_gene: TRBV5-8; j_gene: TRBJ2-3; abundance: -; d_gene: -
CDR3nt: TGCGCCAGCAGCTACGGACTAGCGGGGTCAAGCACAGATACGCAGTATTTT; CDR3aa: CASSYGLAGSSTDTQYF; v_gene: TRBV5-1; j_gene: TRBJ2-3; abundance: -; d_gene: TRBD2
CDR3nt: TGTGCCAGCAGCGTAGAGGAGGGAGGGTCCTACAATGAGCAGTTCTTC; CDR3aa: CASSVEEGGSYNEQFF; v_gene: TRBV9; j_gene: TRBJ2-1; abundance: -; d_gene: TRBD2
CDR3nt: TGTGCCAGCAGCGTAGGGCTAGCGGGGGTGGTCAATGAGCAGTTCTTC; CDR3aa: CASSVGLAGVVNEQFF; v_gene: TRBV9; j_gene: TRBJ2-1; abundance: -; d_gene: TRBD2
CDR3nt: TGTGCCAGTAGTATGGAGCAGGGAATCACCGGGGAGCTGTTTTTT; CDR3aa: CASSMEQGITGELFF; v_gene: TRBV19; j_gene: TRBJ2-2; abundance: -; d_gene: -
CDR3nt: TGTGCCATCCTGGACTGGGTTAGCACAGATACGCAGTATTTT; CDR3aa: CAILDWVSTDTQYF; v_gene: TRBV10-3; j_gene: TRBJ2-3; abundance: -; d_gene: -
CDR3nt: TGCAGCGTTGAAGATCGTCGGCAGGGGCGGGATGGCTACACCTTC; CDR3aa: CSVEDRRQGRDGYTF; v_gene: TRBV29-1; j_gene: TRBJ1-2; abundance: -; d_gene: -
CDR3nt: TGTGCCAGCAGCTTATGGTCAGACACTGAAGCTTTCTTT; CDR3aa: CASSLWSDTEAFF; v_gene: TRBV7-2; j_gene: TRBJ1-1; abundance: -; d_gene: -
CDR3nt: TGTGCCAGCAGCGCCGCGCTTGCCCTGAACGACACCATATATTTT; CDR3aa: CASSAALALNDTIYF; v_gene: TRBV13; j_gene: TRBJ1-3; abundance: -; d_gene: -
CDR3nt: TGTGCCAGCAGTTTCGTCGGGACAGGGGTGAGGTTAGCGGACACTGAAGCTTTCTTT; CDR3aa: CASSFVGTGVRLADTEAFF; v_gene: TRBV27; j_gene: TRBJ1-1; abundance: -; d_gene: TRBD1
CDR3nt: TGCGCCAGCAGCTCAGGACAGGGGGTGACGAGGGAAGAAGCTTTCTTT; CDR3aa: CASSSGQGVTREEAFF; v_gene: TRBV5-1; j_gene: TRBJ1-1; abundance: -; d_gene: TRBD1